Listed below are T cell receptor beta chains from one sample, sequenced in a study of a mutant IDH1 vaccine in newly diagnosed glioma. Their specific antigens are unknown. This table comes from immunoSEQ multiplex PCR, and its TCRdb copy is limited to in-frame clones, with some not included. The table has tens of thousands of clones, 78% seen once. The source material was PBMCs, sampled from a glioma patient whose treatment included an IDH1 peptide vaccine. The receptors were sampled from a woman in her thirties or forties with glioma. Some clones in this sample may be carry-over from other donors' samples. Both conserved end residues are part of each CDR3. D genes are given only for firm matches. A row's size may be missing; if present it is once, few, many or a size class.

V gene: TRBV6-1; clone size: NA; J gene: TRBJ1-5; D gene: NA; CDR3 protein: CASSNPYGIQPQHF
V gene: TRBV4-1; clone size: NA; J gene: TRBJ1-5; D gene: TRBD1; CDR3 protein: CASSRIQGGNQPQHF
V gene: TRBV6-5; clone size: NA; J gene: TRBJ1-6; D gene: NA; CDR3 protein: CASSYESSYNSPLHF
V gene: TRBV6-4; clone size: NA; J gene: TRBJ2-3; D gene: NA; CDR3 protein: CASSEGESTDTQYF
V gene: TRBV4-2; clone size: NA; J gene: TRBJ2-2; D gene: NA; CDR3 protein: CASSGYMTGELFF
V gene: TRBV4-1; clone size: NA; J gene: TRBJ1-2; D gene: NA; CDR3 protein: CASSQEGAKARYGYTF
V gene: TRBV15; clone size: once; J gene: TRBJ1-1; D gene: NA; CDR3 protein: CATSRGSGGAEAFF
V gene: TRBV2; clone size: NA; J gene: TRBJ2-7; D gene: TRBD2; CDR3 protein: CASSEGILAGPSEQYF
V gene: TRBV30; clone size: few; J gene: TRBJ1-2; D gene: NA; CDR3 protein: CAWTIGTYYGYTF
V gene: TRBV18; clone size: NA; J gene: TRBJ2-7; D gene: NA; CDR3 protein: CASSPAQRTGPYEQYF
V gene: TRBV27; clone size: NA; J gene: TRBJ2-5; D gene: NA; CDR3 protein: CASSSNRVQETQYF
V gene: TRBV5-4; clone size: NA; J gene: TRBJ2-2; D gene: TRBD2; CDR3 protein: CASSSPGLAGPQNTGELFF
V gene: TRBV27; clone size: once; J gene: TRBJ1-4; D gene: NA; CDR3 protein: CASSSMGTYNEKLFF
V gene: TRBV7-6; clone size: NA; J gene: TRBJ2-7; D gene: NA; CDR3 protein: CASSSQGDEQYF
V gene: TRBV10-3; clone size: few; J gene: TRBJ1-1; D gene: NA; CDR3 protein: CAISRDSNTEAFF
V gene: TRBV4-1; clone size: NA; J gene: TRBJ1-2; D gene: NA; CDR3 protein: CASSQAEVPRRGYTF
V gene: TRBV5-1; clone size: NA; J gene: TRBJ1-4; D gene: TRBD1; CDR3 protein: CASRPGQGGEKLFF
V gene: TRBV4-2; clone size: few; J gene: TRBJ2-1; D gene: TRBD2; CDR3 protein: CASSQEASGGANEQFF
V gene: TRBV4-1; clone size: NA; J gene: TRBJ2-1; D gene: NA; CDR3 protein: CASSQHLGALGDEQFF
V gene: TRBV27; clone size: NA; J gene: TRBJ2-7; D gene: NA; CDR3 protein: CASIRGHEQYF
V gene: TRBV9; clone size: NA; J gene: TRBJ1-2; D gene: NA; CDR3 protein: CASSGTTYGYTF
V gene: TRBV5-1; clone size: NA; J gene: TRBJ2-1; D gene: TRBD2; CDR3 protein: CASSLSGRAAGEQFF
V gene: TRBV10-2; clone size: NA; J gene: TRBJ2-7; D gene: NA; CDR3 protein: CASSAEGGEQYF
V gene: TRBV30; clone size: few; J gene: TRBJ1-5; D gene: NA; CDR3 protein: CAWSGGAASGNQPQHF
V gene: TRBV7-2; clone size: NA; J gene: TRBJ2-7; D gene: NA; CDR3 protein: CASSLATQDAAEQYF